This T cell receptor beta chain was documented in a study of blood T cell repertoires in COVID-19. Overall study: Acute-phase and convalescent COVID-19 samples originated in the United States, Italy and Spain. PBMCs, B-cell-depleted T cells, or T cells provided the cDNA or gDNA that made up the material.

As handled by the study authors: Using reference gene primer amplification, nucleated cell counts were estimated. The table came from immunoSEQ multiplex PCR; TCRdb's copy has only in-frame clones and leaves some out. V, J and clone size are taken as reported in that table, and D and trimming were inferred from the DNA itself. Of around 200,000 clones listed, roughly 90% were seen once; the top ten hold 2.2%. Between the trimmed V and J ends, which lost 1 base and 5 bases, there was a span of 15 bases. Germline V gene data show CDR1 as SGHKS and CDR2 as YYEKEE (reference sequence). CDR3 length equals 16 residues.

V is TRBV5-5 and J is TRBJ1-4, with D perhaps TRBD1 (6 bases). Sequences were obtained from peripheral blood. This TCR derives from a woman in her forties or fifties with acute or convalescent COVID-19. In nucleotides, the CDR3 is TGTGCCAGCAGCTTGAGCGGTGGACAGAGGAATGAAAAACTGTTTTTT. Protein product: CASSLSGGQRNEKLFF.